A single sample is the source of the 16 T cell receptor beta chains below, sequenced in a study of somatic mutations in cytotoxic T cells in rheumatoid arthritis. TCRdb's copy holds only in-frame clones and misses some; the assay was immunoSEQ multiplex PCR. The table records 15,000 to 20,000 clones, approximately 80% of them present only once. Sequenced material: CD8+ T cells sorted from blood. All receptors come from an adult with rheumatoid arthritis.

This clone was counted between two and nine times. This sequence joins TRBV28 and TRBJ2-7; D possibly corresponds to TRBD1 (5 bases). The CDR3 contains 13 residues. Germline CDR1 MDHEN, CDR2 SYDVKM. V gave up 11 bases and J gave up 0 bases, with 14 bases separating them. CDR3 sequence (DNA): TGTGCCTCAAGCAGGGCCAGCTCCTACGAGCAGTACTTC. Protein product: CASSRASSYEQYF.

In the case of this clone: Germline is not matched at one junction end, which may reflect a read error. CDR3 in amino acids: CAGSVARATSGNTGELFF. CDR3 bases: TGTGCCGGCAGCGTAGCAAGAGCCACTAGCGGGAACACCGGGGAGCTGTTTTTT. The chain recombines TRBV9 with TRBJ2-2, with 8 bases lining up with TRBD2. This CDR3 contains 18 residues. CDR1 is SGDLS, CDR2 YYNGEE, per germline.

The gene calls are TRBV29-1 and TRBJ1-2; 10 nucleotides agree with TRBD1. Germline-derived CDR1 and CDR2 are SQVTM and ANQGSEA. The CDR3 runs to 14 residues. V lost 6 bases to trimming and J lost 3 bases; unmatched junction nucleotides: 7. CDR3: CSVTGTGDHYGYTF. The CDR3 region has the DNA TGCAGCGTCACCGGGACAGGGGATCACTATGGCTACACCTTC.

The chain joins TRBV19 to TRBJ2-1; perhaps TRBD2 as D (6 bases). Germline V gene lookup returns CDR1 LNHDA and CDR2 SQIVND (reference sequence). The germline V and J ends were trimmed by 0 bases and 0 bases, with 9 bases remaining between them. The CDR3 is 16 amino acids. CDR3 in DNA: TGTGCCAGTAGTATAGATCTCGGGAGCTCCTACAATGAGCAGTTCTTC. It specifies CASSIDLGSSYNEQFF.

The chain uses TRBV4-1 and TRBJ2-7; D is unresolved. The CDR3 spans 13 residues. Germline V gives CDR1 MGHRA, CDR2 YSYEKL. Trimming left V 3 bases short and J 1 base short, with 7 bases between. The CDR3 DNA is TGCGCCAGCAGCCAGGGCGGATCCTACGAGCAGTACTTC. Residues: CASSQGGSYEQYF.

The rearrangement joins TRBV7-3 to TRBJ2-1; 14 positions match TRBD2. With V trimmed by 0 bases and J by 7 bases, 2 bases remained unmatched. Germline CDR1 and CDR2: SGHTA and FQGTGA. The CDR3 consists of 16 residues. CDR3 protein: CASSLTGTSGRNEQFF. The CDR3 DNA follows: TGTGCCAGCAGCTTAACCGGGACTAGCGGGAGAAATGAGCAGTTCTTC.

The V and J genes are TRBV6-5 and TRBJ2-3; 7 bases align to TRBD2. This CDR3 spans 14 amino acids. Germline loops: CDR1 MNHEY, CDR2 SVGAGI. The V gene end was trimmed by 4 bases and the J gene end by 6 bases; junction bases not matched to a gene: 7. The DNA for the CDR3 is TGTGCCAGCAGTTGGGGGGAGGGACGCGATACGCAGTATTTT. It is translated as CASSWGEGRDTQYF.

V and J are TRBV7-9 and TRBJ2-2; 9 positions match TRBD2. Germline CDR1 is SEHNR and CDR2 is FQNEAQ (reference sequence). The CDR3 covers 15 residues. V lost 4 bases to trimming and J lost 5 bases; unmatched junction nucleotides: 5. The CDR3, as DNA: TGTGCCAGCAGCTCCAGCGGGGGGAAAACCGGGGAGCTGTTTTTT. This gives the protein CASSSSGGKTGELFF. The variable domain in full, with the rest retrieved from reference TRBV7-9 and TRBJ2-2, is DTGVSQNPRHKITKRGQNVTFRCDPISEHNRLYWYRQTLGQGPEFLTYFQNEAQLEKSRLLSDRFSAERPKGSFSTLEIQRTEQGDSAMYLCASSSSGGKTGELFFGEGSRLTVL.

The chain combines TRBV28 with TRBJ2-5; D is ambiguous. The CDR3 loop spans 13 amino acids. Deletions cut 5 bases from V and 4 bases from J, with 11 bases between. The V gene's germline CDR1 is MDHEN and CDR2 SYDVKM. The CDR3 loop reads CASSHRLPETQYF. The CDR3 DNA reads TGTGCCAGCAGTCATAGACTCCCAGAGACCCAGTACTTC. Drawing the rest from reference TRBV28 and TRBJ2-5, the complete variable domain is DVKVTQSSRYLVKRTGEKVFLECVQDMDHENMFWYRQDPGLGLRLIYFSYDVKMKEKGDIPEGYSVSREKKERFSLILESASTNQTSMYLCASSHRLPETQYFGPGTRLLVL.

V and J are TRBV11-1 and TRBJ2-1, with 7 positions matching TRBD2. The CDR3 covers 13 residues. The V gene end was trimmed by 5 bases and the J gene end by 7 bases; junction bases not matched to a gene: 5. Germline V CDR1 and CDR2: SGHAT, FQDESV (reference sequence). The CDR3 protein is CASSPGEGNEQFF. DNA for the CDR3: TGTGCCAGCAGCCCGGGGGAGGGGAATGAGCAGTTCTTC.

The chain joins TRBV21-1 to TRBJ2-1; whether TRBD2, the table's D call, matches the DNA was not checked. TRBV21-1 is annotated as a pseudogene. The CDR3 covers 15 residues. The CDR3, as DNA: TGTGCCAGCAGCATCGGAGGATGGGGTAACTGTGAGCAGTTCTTC. It yields the protein CASSIGGWGNCEQFF.

A few counts support this clone. The rearrangement links TRBV7-3 to TRBJ1-6; 7 bases fit TRBD1. This CDR3 contains 15 residues. The J segment lost 7 bases and the V segment lost 5 bases, leaving 8 bases of the junction unmatched. Germline values: CDR1 SGHTA, CDR2 FQGTGA. CDR3 sequence (DNA): TGTGCCAGCAGCGAAGACAGGGTCGGAAATTCACCCCTCCACTTT. The encoded protein is CASSEDRVGNSPLHF.

The chain joins TRBV7-3 to TRBJ2-7, with D perhaps matching TRBD1 (6 bases). The CDR3 covers 13 residues. Per germline, CDR1 SGHTA and CDR2 FQGTGA. Trimming shortened V by 5 bases and J by 2 bases, and 10 bases separated the two germline ends. CDR3: CASSATGTYEQYF. The CDR3 DNA reads TGTGCCAGCAGCGCCACAGGGACCTACGAGCAGTACTTC.

The V call is TRBV5-6, the J call TRBJ2-1, with D unclear. Trimming removed 0 bases from V and 5 bases from J, with 15 bases in between. Germline CDR1 and CDR2: SGHDT and YYEEEE. This CDR3 contains 16 residues. The CDR3 DNA reads TGTGCCAGCAGCTTGGGTCCTCCCTTTATTGACAATGAGCAGTTCTTC. As protein: CASSLGPPFIDNEQFF.

The rearrangement uses TRBV29-1 and TRBJ1-1; possibly TRBD1 for D (6 bases). From germline, CDR1 is SQVTM and CDR2 ANQGSEA. Trimming removed 2 bases from V and 12 bases from J, with 13 bases in between. The CDR3 contains 11 residues. The CDR3 DNA follows: TGCAGCGTTGAAAGGGGGACCGAAACTTTCTTT. It translates to CSVERGTETFF. Variable domain in full (rest from reference TRBV29-1 and TRBJ1-1): SAVISQKPSRDICQRGTSLTIQCQVDSQVTMMFWYRQQPGQSLTLIATANQGSEATYESGFVIDKFPISRPNLTFSTLTVSNMSPEDSSIYLCSVERGTETFFGQGTRLTVV.

This clone was recorded only once. The V call is TRBV4-1, the J call TRBJ1-4; D not certain. Trimming left V 1 base short and J 8 bases short, with 8 bases between. The CDR3 sequence is 13 residues long. Germline-derived CDR1 and CDR2 are MGHRA and YSYEKL. CDR3 loop: CASSQVRSEKLFF. The CDR3, as DNA: TGCGCCAGCAGCCAAGTTAGGTCGGAAAAACTGTTTTTT.